These 7 T cell receptor beta chains were sequenced from one sample in a study of response to subunit inactivated influenza vaccine. TCRdb independently ran MiXCR on the RT-PCR reads; one entry per CDR3 protein. This table holds around 180,000 distinct CDR3 sequences, around 9% found once. Here the sequenced sample was non-naive T cells sorted from PBMCs, taken on the day of vaccination. The receptor set was obtained from a man aged 45 to 65 who received an inactivated influenza vaccine.

This clonotype has just a few counts. The chain employs TRBV28 and TRBJ2-7, with D unclear. With 3 bases removed from V and 3 bases from J, the gap between germline ends came to 12 bases. From germline, CDR1 is MDHEN and CDR2 SYDVKM. The CDR3 totals 14 residues. The CDR3 spells CASSFSNSGYEQYF. CDR3 nucleotide sequence: TGTGCCAGCAGTTTTAGCAACAGTGGCTACGAGCAGTACTTC.

This clonotype was seen only a few times. V gene TRBV20-1 combines with J gene TRBJ2-7, with D maybe TRBD2 (6 bases). The CDR3 has 14 residues. Germline CDR1 DFQATT, CDR2 SNEGSKA (reference sequence). V lost 8 bases and J 2 bases, leaving 19 bases between the germline ends. For the CDR3, the DNA is TGCAGTTCAAACCTAGCCGGAGGGACCTACGAGCAGTACTTC. This codes for CSSNLAGGTYEQYF.

This clonotype was recorded at least ten times. The chain is built from TRBV4-2 and TRBJ2-7; TRBD2 is a possible D gene (6 bases). Trimming took off 4 bases at V and 6 bases at J, with 19 bases between the two ends. The CDR3 is made up of 15 amino acids. Germline values: CDR1 LGHNA, CDR2 YNFKEQ. Written as DNA, the CDR3 is TGTGCCAGCAGCCGCCTTACTAGCCGTCCCCTCGAGCAGTACTTC. Its translation: CASSRLTSRPLEQYF.

V is TRBV29-1 and J is TRBJ2-7, with D possibly being TRBD1 (5 bases). CDR1 and CDR2 (germline): SQVTM, ANQGSEA. The V end lost 7 bases, the J end lost 0 bases, and 10 bases lay between the germline ends. This CDR3 contains 12 residues. The CDR3 region has the DNA TGCAGCGCCCACGACAGCTCCTACGAGCAGTACTTC. It translates to CSAHDSSYEQYF.

There are a few counts of this clonotype. The rearrangement links TRBV7-8 to TRBJ1-3; D remains unclear. From germline, CDR1 is SGHVS and CDR2 FQNEAQ. Trimming took 5 bases from V and 0 from J, leaving 11 bases between them. The length of the CDR3 is 15 residues. In nucleotides, the CDR3 is TGTGCCAGCAGCACCGTAAGCCGCTCTGGAAACACCATATATTTT. Its translation: CASSTVSRSGNTIYF.

There are a few counts of this clonotype. V and J are TRBV5-1 and TRBJ2-3, with D possibly matching TRBD2 (6 bases). V dropped 0 bases and J dropped 3 bases, with 14 bases sitting between them. Germline V lookup: CDR1 SGHRS, CDR2 YFSETQ. This CDR3 region has 16 residues. The CDR3 here is CASSLAVGSKTDTQYF. DNA for the CDR3: TGCGCCAGCAGCTTGGCCGTCGGGAGTAAGACAGATACGCAGTATTTT.

This clonotype was counted many times. The CDR3 here is CASSQSGWAGANVLTF. The CDR3 DNA follows: TGTGCCAGCAGCCAGTCGGGGTGGGCTGGGGCCAACGTCCTGACTTTC. The V gene is TRBV4-2, the J gene TRBJ2-6; a weak D match, TRBD2 (5 bases). The CDR3 has 16 amino acids. The germline gives CDR1 LGHNA, CDR2 YNFKEQ. The V and J ends lost 3 bases and 2 bases respectively, with 11 bases between them.